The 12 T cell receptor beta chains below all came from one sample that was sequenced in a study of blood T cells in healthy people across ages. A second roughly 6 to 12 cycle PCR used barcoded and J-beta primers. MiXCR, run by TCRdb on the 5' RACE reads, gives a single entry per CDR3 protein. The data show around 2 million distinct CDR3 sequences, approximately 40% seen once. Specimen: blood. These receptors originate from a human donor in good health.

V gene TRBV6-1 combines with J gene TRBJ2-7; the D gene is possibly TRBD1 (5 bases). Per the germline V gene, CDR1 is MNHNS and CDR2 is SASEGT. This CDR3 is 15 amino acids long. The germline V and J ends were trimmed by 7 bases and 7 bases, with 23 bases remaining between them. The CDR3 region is CASKGDLLSYGEQYF. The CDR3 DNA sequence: TGTGCCAGCAAAGGGGATCTCTTGTCCTACGGGGAGCAGTACTTC.

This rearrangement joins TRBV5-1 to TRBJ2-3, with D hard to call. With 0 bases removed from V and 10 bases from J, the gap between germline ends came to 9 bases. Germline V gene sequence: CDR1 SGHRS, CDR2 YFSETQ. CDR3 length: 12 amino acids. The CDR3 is CASSLEDGPQYF. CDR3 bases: TGCGCCAGCAGCTTGGAAGACGGGCCGCAGTATTTT.

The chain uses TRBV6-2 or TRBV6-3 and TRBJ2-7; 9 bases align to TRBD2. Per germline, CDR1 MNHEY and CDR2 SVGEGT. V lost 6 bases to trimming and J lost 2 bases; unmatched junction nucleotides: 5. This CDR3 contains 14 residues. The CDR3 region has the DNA TGTGCCAGCAGGAACGCGGGGGGGCCCTACGAGCAGTACTTC. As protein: CASRNAGGPYEQYF.

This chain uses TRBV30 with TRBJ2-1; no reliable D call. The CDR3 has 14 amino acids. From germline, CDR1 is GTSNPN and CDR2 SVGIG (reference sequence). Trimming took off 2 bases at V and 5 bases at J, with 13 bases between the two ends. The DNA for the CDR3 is TGTGCCTGGAGTCTTTCGGACGAACACAATGAGCAGTTCTTC. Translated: CAWSLSDEHNEQFF. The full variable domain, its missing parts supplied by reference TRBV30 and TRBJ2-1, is SQTIHQWPATLVQPVGSPLSLECTVEGTSNPNLYWYRQAAGRGLQLLFYSVGIGQISSEVPQNLSASRPQDRQFILSSKKLLLSDSGFYLCAWSLSDEHNEQFFGPGTRLTVL.

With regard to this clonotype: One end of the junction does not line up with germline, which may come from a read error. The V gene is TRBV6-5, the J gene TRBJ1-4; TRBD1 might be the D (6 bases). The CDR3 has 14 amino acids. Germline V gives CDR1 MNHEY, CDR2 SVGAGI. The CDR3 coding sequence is TGTGCCAGCAGTTGGACAGCAACTAATGAAAAACGGTTTTTT. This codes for CASSWTATNEKRFF.

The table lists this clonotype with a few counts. The CDR3 coding sequence is TGTGCCAGCAGCGTAGCCGACAGCTTGAACACTGAAGCTTTCTTT. Its translation is CASSVADSLNTEAFF. The V call is TRBV9, the J call TRBJ1-1, with TRBD1 as a possible D gene (5 bases). The ends were cut back, 0 bases at V and 0 bases at J, with 9 bases in the middle. The CDR3 runs to 15 residues. Germline V CDR1 and CDR2: SGDLS, YYNGEE.

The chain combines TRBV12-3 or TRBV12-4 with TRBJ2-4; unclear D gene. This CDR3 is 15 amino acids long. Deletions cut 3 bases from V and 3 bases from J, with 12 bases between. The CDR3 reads CASSLSSLNKNIQYF. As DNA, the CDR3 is TGTGCCAGCAGTTTGAGCAGTCTTAACAAAAACATTCAGTACTTC.

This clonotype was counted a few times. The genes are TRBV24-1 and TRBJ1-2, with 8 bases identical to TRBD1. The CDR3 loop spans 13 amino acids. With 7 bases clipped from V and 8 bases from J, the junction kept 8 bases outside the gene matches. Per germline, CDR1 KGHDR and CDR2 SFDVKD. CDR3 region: CATSEPDRAGYTF. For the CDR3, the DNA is TGTGCCACCAGCGAGCCGGACAGGGCGGGCTACACCTTC.

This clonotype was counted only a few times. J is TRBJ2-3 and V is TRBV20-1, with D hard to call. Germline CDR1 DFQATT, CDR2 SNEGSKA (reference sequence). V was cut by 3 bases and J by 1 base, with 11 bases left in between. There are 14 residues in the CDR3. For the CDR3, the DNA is TGCAGTGCTAGGGCTCCTTGGGGCACAGATACGCAGTATTTT. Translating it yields CSARAPWGTDTQYF.

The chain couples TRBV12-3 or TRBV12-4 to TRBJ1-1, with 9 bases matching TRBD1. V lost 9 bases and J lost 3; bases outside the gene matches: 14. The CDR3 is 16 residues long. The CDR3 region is CASKPGQGKGDTEAFF. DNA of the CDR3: TGTGCCAGTAAACCCGGACAGGGGAAGGGGGACACTGAAGCTTTCTTT.

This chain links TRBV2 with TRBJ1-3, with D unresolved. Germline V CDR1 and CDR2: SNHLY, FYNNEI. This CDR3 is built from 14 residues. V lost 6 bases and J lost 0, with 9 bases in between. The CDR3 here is CASRPGFSGNTIYF. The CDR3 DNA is TGTGCCAGCAGACCGGGGTTCTCTGGAAACACCATATATTTT.

The CDR3 coding sequence is TGTGCCAGCAGCCTCCCGGTACGAACAGGGGAGCTAATCACAGATACGCAGTATTTT. Protein product: CASSLPVRTGELITDTQYF. This chain joins TRBV7-6 and TRBJ2-3; 7 bases line up with TRBD1. The V segment lost 5 bases and the J segment 2 bases; nucleotides outside the gene matches: 19. There are 19 residues in the CDR3. Germline lookup yields CDR1 SGHVS and CDR2 FNYEAQ.